Detailed here is one T cell receptor (beta chain). Other DNA sequences in the sample encode the same CDR3. Trimming took off 4 bases at V and 6 bases at J, with 6 bases between the two ends. This CDR3 contains 10 residues. CDR1 is SQVTM and CDR2 is ANQGSEA in the germline V gene. This sample was included in a study of blood T cell repertoires in COVID-19. The wider study: Italy, Spain and the United States were the sources of the convalescent and acute COVID-19 samples. PBMCs, B-cell-depleted T cells, or T cells were the source of the cDNA or gDNA that made up the material.

In the original workflow: Amplification from reference gene primers served as the basis for estimated nucleated cell counts. Clones were read by immunoSEQ multiplex PCR, and TCRdb kept only the in-frame ones, dropping some. From that table come the V and J calls and clone size; the DNA was used to work out D and trimming. The table shows roughly 700,000 clones, with about 87% occurring only once. This receptor was obtained from a woman aged 18-30 years with acute or convalescent COVID-19. Sequencing input: peripheral blood. This rearrangement joins TRBV29-1 to TRBJ1-2, with D possibly TRBD1 on 5 matching bases. Here the CDR3 reads CSVGGDGYTF. CDR3 sequence (DNA): TGCAGCGTTGGGGGGGATGGCTACACCTTC.